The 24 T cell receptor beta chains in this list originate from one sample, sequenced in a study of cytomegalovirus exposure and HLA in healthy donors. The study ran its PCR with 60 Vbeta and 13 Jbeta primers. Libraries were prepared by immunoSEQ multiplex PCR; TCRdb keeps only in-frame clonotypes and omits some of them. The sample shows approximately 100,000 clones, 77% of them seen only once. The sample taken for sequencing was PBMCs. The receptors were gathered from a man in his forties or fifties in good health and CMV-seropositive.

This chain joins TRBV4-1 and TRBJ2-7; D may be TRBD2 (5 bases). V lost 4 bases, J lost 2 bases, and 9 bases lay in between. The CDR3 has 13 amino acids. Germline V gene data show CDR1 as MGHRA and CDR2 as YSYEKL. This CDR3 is CASSLGVAYEQYF. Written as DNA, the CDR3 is TGCGCCAGCAGCCTGGGAGTAGCCTACGAGCAGTACTTC.

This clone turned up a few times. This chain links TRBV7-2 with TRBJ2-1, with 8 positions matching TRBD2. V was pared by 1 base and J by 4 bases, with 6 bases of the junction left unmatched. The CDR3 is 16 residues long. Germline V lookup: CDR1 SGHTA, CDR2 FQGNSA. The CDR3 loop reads CASSLVGSGVYNEQFF. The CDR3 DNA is TGTGCCAGCAGCTTAGTTGGTAGCGGGGTGTACAATGAGCAGTTCTTC.

The CDR3 region has the DNA TGTGCCAGCAGTGTTCCCCGGACAGGTCATCCTTCGAGGTACACCTTC. This sequence encodes CASSVPRTGHPSRYTF. The rearrangement joins TRBV6-1 to TRBJ1-2, with 7 bases matching TRBD1. Looked up from germline, CDR1 is MNHNS and CDR2 is SASEGT. The CDR3 length is 16 residues. The junction had 19 bases not matched to a gene; V was cut back by 4 bases and J by 11 bases.

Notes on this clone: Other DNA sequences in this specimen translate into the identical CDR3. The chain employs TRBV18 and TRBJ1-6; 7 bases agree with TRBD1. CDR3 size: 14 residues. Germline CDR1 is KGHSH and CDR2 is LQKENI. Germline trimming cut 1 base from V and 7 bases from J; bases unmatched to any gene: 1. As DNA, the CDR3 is TGTGCCAGCTCACCACAGGGGGCGAATTCACCCCTCCACTTT. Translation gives CASSPQGANSPLHF.

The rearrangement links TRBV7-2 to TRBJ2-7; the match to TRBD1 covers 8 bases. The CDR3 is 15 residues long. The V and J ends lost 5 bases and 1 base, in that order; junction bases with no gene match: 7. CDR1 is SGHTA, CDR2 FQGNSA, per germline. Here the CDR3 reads CASSDRTGRSYEQYF. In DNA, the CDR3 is TGTGCCAGCAGCGATAGGACAGGGAGGTCCTACGAGCAGTACTTC.

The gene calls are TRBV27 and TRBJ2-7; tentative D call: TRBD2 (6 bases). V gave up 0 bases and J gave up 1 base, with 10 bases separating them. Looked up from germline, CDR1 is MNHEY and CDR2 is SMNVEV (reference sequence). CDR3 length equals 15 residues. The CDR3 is CASSLSVGGSYEQYF. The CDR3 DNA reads TGTGCCAGCAGTTTATCGGTTGGGGGGTCCTACGAGCAGTACTTC.

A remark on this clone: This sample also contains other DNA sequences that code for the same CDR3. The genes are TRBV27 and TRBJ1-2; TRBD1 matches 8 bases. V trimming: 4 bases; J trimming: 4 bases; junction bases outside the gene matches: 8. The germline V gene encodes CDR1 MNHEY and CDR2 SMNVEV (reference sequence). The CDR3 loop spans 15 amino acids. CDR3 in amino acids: CASSSGQALGYGYTF. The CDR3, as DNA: TGTGCCAGCAGTTCGGGACAGGCACTAGGCTATGGCTACACCTTC.

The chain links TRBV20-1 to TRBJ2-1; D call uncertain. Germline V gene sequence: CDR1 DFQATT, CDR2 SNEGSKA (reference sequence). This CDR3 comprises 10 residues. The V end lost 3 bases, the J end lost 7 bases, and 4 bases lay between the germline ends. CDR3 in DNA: TGCAGTGCTAGTATGAATGAGCAGTTCTTC. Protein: CSASMNEQFF.

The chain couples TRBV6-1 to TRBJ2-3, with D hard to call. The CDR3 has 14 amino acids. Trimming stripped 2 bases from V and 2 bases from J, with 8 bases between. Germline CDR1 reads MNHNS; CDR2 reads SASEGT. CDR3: CASSETGTTDTQYF. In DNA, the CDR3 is TGTGCCAGCAGTGAAACGGGTACCACAGATACGCAGTATTTT.

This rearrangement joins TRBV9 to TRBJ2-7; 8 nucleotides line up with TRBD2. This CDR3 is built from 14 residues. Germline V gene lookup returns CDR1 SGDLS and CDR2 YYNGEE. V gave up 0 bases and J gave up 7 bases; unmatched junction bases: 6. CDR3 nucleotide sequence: TGTGCCAGCAGCGTAGAAGGTAGCGGGGTAGAGCAGTACTTC. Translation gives CASSVEGSGVEQYF.

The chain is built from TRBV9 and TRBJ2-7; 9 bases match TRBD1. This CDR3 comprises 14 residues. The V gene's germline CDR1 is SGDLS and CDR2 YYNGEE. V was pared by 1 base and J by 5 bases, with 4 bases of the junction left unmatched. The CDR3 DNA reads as TGTGCCAGCAGCGTAAGGGACAGGGCCCACGAGCAGTACTTC. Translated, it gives CASSVRDRAHEQYF.

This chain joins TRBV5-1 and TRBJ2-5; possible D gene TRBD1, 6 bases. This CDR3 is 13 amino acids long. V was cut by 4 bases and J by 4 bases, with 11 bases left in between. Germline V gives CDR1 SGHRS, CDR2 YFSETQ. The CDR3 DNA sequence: TGCGCCAGCAGCCGGACAGCCGTAGAGACCCAGTACTTC. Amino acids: CASSRTAVETQYF.

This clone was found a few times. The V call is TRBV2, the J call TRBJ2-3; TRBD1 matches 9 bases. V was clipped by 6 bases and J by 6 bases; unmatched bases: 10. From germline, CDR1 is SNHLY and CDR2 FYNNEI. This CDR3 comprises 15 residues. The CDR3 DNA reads TGTGCCAGCAGAGGGACAGGGATACGTCGCGATACGCAGTATTTT. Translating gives CASRGTGIRRDTQYF.

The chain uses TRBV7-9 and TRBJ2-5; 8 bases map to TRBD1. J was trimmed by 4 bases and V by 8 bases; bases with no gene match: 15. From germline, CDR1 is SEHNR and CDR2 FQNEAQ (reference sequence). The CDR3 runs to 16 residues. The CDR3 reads CASRNYRAGGRETQYF. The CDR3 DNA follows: TGTGCCAGCCGCAATTACCGAGCAGGGGGCAGAGAGACCCAGTACTTC.

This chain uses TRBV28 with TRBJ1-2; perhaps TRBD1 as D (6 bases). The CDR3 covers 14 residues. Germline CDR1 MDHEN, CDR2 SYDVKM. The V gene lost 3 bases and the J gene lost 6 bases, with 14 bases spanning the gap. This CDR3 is CASSFDRRANGYTF. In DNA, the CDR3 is TGTGCCAGCAGTTTTGACAGGAGAGCAAATGGCTACACCTTC.

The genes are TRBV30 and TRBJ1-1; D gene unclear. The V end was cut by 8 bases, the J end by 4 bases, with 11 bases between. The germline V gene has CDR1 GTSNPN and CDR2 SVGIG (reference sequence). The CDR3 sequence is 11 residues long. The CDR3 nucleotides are TGTGCCGGTGAAAGAGGCACTGAAGCTTTCTTT. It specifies CAGERGTEAFF.

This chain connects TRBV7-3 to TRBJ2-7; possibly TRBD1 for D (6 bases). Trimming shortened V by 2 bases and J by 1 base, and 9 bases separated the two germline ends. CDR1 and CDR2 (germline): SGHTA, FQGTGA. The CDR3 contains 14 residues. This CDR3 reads CASSLDDRSYEQYF. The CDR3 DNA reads TGTGCCAGCAGCTTAGATGACAGGTCCTACGAGCAGTACTTC.

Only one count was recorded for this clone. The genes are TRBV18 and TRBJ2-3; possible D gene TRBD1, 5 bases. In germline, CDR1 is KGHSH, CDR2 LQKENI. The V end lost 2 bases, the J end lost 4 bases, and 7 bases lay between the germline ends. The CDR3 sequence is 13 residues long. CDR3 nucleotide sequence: TGTGCCAGCTCACCAGTCAGGGCAGATACGCAGTATTTT. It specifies CASSPVRADTQYF.

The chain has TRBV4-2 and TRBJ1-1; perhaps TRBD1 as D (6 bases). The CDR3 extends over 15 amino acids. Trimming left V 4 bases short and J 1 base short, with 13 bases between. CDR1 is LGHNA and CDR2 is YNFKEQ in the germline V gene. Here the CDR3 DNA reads TGTGCCAGCAGCCCTCCGGACAGACAGAACACTGAAGCTTTCTTT. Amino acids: CASSPPDRQNTEAFF.

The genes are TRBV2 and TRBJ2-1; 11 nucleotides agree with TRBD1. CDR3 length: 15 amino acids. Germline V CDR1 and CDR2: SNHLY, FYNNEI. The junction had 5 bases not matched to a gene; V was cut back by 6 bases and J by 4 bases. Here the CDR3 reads CASRLGQGGYNEQFF. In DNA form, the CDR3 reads TGTGCCAGCAGGTTGGGACAGGGGGGATACAATGAGCAGTTCTTC.

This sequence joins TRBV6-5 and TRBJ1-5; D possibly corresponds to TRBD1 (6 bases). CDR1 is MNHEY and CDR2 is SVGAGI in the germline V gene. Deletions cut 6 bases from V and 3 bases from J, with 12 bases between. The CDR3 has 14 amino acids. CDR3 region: CASRPGQHNQPQHF. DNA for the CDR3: TGTGCCAGCAGACCAGGACAGCACAATCAGCCCCAGCATTTT.

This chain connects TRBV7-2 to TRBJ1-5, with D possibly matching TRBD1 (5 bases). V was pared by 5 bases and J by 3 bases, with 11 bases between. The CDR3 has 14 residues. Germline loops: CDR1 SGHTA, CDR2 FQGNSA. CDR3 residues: CASSQNRINQPQHF. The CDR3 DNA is TGTGCCAGCAGCCAGAACAGGATCAATCAGCCCCAGCATTTT.

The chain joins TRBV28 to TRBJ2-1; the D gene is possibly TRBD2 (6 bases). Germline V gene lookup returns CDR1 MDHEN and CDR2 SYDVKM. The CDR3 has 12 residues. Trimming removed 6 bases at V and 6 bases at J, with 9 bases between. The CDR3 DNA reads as TGTGCCAGCAGGGCTAGCGCCAATGAGCAGTTCTTC. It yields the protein CASRASANEQFF. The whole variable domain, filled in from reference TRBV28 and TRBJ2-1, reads DVKVTQSSRYLVKRTGEKVFLECVQDMDHENMFWYRQDPGLGLRLIYFSYDVKMKEKGDIPEGYSVSREKKERFSLILESASTNQTSMYLCASRASANEQFFGPGTRLTVL.

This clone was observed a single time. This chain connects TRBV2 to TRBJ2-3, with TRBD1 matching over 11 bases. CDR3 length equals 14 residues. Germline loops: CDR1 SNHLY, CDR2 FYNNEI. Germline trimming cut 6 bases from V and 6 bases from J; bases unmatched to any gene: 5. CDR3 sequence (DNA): TGTGCCAGCAGGACGGACAGGGGGCGGGATACGCAGTATTTT. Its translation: CASRTDRGRDTQYF.